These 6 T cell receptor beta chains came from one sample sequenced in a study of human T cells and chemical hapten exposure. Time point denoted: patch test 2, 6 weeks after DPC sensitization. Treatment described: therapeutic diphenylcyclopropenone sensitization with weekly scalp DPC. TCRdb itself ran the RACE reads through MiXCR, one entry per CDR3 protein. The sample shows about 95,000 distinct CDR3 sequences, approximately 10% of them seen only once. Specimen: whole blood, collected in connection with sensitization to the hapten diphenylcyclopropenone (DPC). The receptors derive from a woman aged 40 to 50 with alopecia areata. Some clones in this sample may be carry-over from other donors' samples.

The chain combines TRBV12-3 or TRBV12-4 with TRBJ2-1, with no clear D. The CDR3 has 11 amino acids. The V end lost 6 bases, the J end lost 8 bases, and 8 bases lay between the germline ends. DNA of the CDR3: TGTGCCAGCAGAATAGTCTATGAGCAGTTCTTC. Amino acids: CASRIVYEQFF.

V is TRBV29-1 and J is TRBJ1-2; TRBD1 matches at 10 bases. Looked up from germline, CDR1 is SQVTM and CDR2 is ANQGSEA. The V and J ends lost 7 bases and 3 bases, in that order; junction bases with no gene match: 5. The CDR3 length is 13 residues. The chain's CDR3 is CSAGQGVYYGYTF. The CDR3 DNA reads TGCAGCGCAGGACAGGGGGTTTACTATGGCTACACCTTC.

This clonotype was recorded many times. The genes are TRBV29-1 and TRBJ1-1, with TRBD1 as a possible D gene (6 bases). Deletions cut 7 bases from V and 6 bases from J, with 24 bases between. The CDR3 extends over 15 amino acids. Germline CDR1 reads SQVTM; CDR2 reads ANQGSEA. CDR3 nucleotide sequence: TGCAGCGCCAAGTCGGGACATTCGGAAGTGGCTGAAGCTTTCTTT. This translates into CSAKSGHSEVAEAFF.

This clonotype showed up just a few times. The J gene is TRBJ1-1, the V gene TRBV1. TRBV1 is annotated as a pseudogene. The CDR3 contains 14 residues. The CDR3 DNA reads TGCACCAGCAGCCACCTCGGACTCGGTAGTGAAGCTTTCTTT. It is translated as CTSSHLGLGSEAFF.

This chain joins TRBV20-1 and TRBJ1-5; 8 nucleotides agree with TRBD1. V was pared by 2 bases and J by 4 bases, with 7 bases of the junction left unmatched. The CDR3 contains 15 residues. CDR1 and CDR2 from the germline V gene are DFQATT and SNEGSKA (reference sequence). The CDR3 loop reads CSARSAGGMNQPQHF. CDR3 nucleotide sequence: TGCAGTGCTAGAAGCGCAGGGGGCATGAATCAGCCCCAGCATTTT.

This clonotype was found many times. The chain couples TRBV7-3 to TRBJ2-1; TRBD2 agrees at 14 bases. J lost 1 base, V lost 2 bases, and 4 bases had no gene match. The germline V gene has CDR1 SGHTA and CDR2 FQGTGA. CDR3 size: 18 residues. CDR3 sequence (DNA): TGTGCCAGCAGCTTATGGGGACTAGCGGGGGCGTCCTACAATGAGCAGTTCTTC. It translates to CASSLWGLAGASYNEQFF.